This passage covers 17 T cell receptor beta chains from one sample sequenced in a study of blood T cell repertoires in COVID-19 (dated by TCRdb to 2018 to 2020). The method behind the library was the immunoSEQ multiplex PCR assay. TCRdb took over this immuneACCESS table, retaining in-frame rearrangements with V and J assigned. Such tables are incomplete; in checked studies, under half of the missing clones stem from an unresolved V gene, and the remainder is unexplained. Here the sample has roughly 190,000 clones; 84% occur a single time. The ten largest make up roughly 5.3% of the sample. The sequencing sample was made of peripheral blood. The receptors derive from a woman in her seventies with active or convalescent COVID-19.

J is TRBJ1-2 and V is TRBV2; D is possibly TRBD1 (6 bases). CDR1 and CDR2 from the germline V gene are SNHLY and FYNNEI. The V end was cut by 1 base, the J end by 3 bases, with 9 bases between. The CDR3 contains 14 residues. Written as DNA, the CDR3 is TGTGCCAGCAGTGAAGATCAGGGGCACTATGGCTACACCTTC. Translating it yields CASSEDQGHYGYTF.

The chain is built from TRBV15 and TRBJ1-6; no clear D gene. CDR1 and CDR2 (germline): LNHNV, YYDKDF (reference sequence). The CDR3 totals 14 residues. Trimming took 0 bases from V and 8 from J, leaving 8 bases between them. CDR3 loop: CATSRDSLDSPLHF. The DNA of the CDR3 is TGTGCCACCAGCAGAGATAGCCTGGATTCACCCCTCCACTTT.

The chain is built from TRBV10-3 and TRBJ2-7; 9 bases map to TRBD1. This CDR3 contains 13 residues. Unmatched junction bases numbered 10, after V lost 8 bases and J lost 8 bases. The germline V gene has CDR1 ENHRY and CDR2 SYGVKD. The DNA for the CDR3 is TGTGCCATCTCAGGACAGGGGTTGGAAAAGCAGTACTTC. As protein: CAISGQGLEKQYF.

V usage is TRBV6-5 and J usage is TRBJ1-2, with no clear D. The CDR3 has 13 amino acids. From germline, CDR1 is MNHEY and CDR2 SVGAGI. Trimming took 4 bases from V and 7 from J, leaving 13 bases between them. CDR3 nucleotides: TGTGCCAGCAGTTTAGAGGATCGCCGTGGCTACACCTTC. It specifies CASSLEDRRGYTF.

The chain is built from TRBV12-2 and TRBJ2-3; the DNA was not compared with TRBD2, the D call given in the table. TRBV12-2 constitutes a pseudogene. The CDR3 totals 16 residues. CDR3 region: CASRRTSGTTGDTQYF. The CDR3 nucleotides read TGTGCAAGTCGGAGGACTAGCGGGACGACGGGAGATACGCAGTATTTT.

This chain joins TRBV28 and TRBJ2-1; D is perhaps TRBD2 (6 bases). V was shortened by 3 bases and J by 7 bases, with 13 bases between the two germline ends. The length of the CDR3 is 14 residues. Germline CDR1 and CDR2: MDHEN and SYDVKM. In DNA form, the CDR3 reads TGTGCCAGCAGTTTGATAGCGGTTAGAAATGAGCAGTTCTTC. Protein product: CASSLIAVRNEQFF.

The chain carries TRBV19 and TRBJ2-3, with D perhaps matching TRBD2 (5 bases). From germline, CDR1 is LNHDA and CDR2 SQIVND (reference sequence). The V gene lost 6 bases and the J gene lost 2 bases, with 18 bases spanning the gap. The CDR3 runs 16 residues. DNA for the CDR3: TGTGCCAGTAGCCGTTTTATGGGAGCGAACACAGATACGCAGTATTTT. The encoded protein is CASSRFMGANTDTQYF.

V and J are TRBV27 and TRBJ2-5, with TRBD2 matching over 12 bases. The J segment lost 1 base and the V segment lost 7 bases, leaving 10 bases of the junction unmatched. The V gene's germline CDR1 is MNHEY and CDR2 SMNVEV (reference sequence). There are 17 residues in the CDR3. CDR3 loop: CASTARLAGAGQETQYF. Written as DNA, the CDR3 is TGTGCCAGCACTGCACGACTAGCGGGAGCCGGCCAAGAGACCCAGTACTTC.

This clone appeared a single time. J is TRBJ2-1 and V is TRBV9, with a weak D call TRBD2 (6 bases). Germline loops: CDR1 SGDLS, CDR2 YYNGEE. Trimming cost V 4 bases and J 7 bases, with 15 bases left between them. The CDR3 has 14 residues. The CDR3 DNA reads TGTGCCAGCAGCCCGCACTACAGCGGGAATGAGCAGTTCTTC. Its protein is CASSPHYSGNEQFF.

This clone has only a few counts. The chain carries TRBV6-4 and TRBJ2-3, with 7 positions matching TRBD2. This CDR3 region has 15 residues. Germline loops: CDR1 MRHNA, CDR2 SNTAGT. The trim removed 2 bases at V and 0 bases at J, leaving 2 bases unmatched. DNA of the CDR3: TGTGCCAGCAGTGACGGGGAGGGGAGCACAGATACGCAGTATTTT. As protein: CASSDGEGSTDTQYF.

This clone was counted a few times. The genes are TRBV27 and TRBJ1-2; D is perhaps TRBD1 (6 bases). The CDR3 covers 15 residues. Germline values: CDR1 MNHEY, CDR2 SMNVEV (reference sequence). V was trimmed by 4 bases and J by 4 bases, leaving 16 bases between them. The CDR3 spells CASSSLDRHLYGYTF. The CDR3 region has the DNA TGTGCCAGCAGTTCCCTAGACAGGCATCTCTATGGCTACACCTTC.

This clone was recorded only once. The chain has TRBV28 and TRBJ1-1; possibly TRBD1 for D (5 bases). The V and J ends lost 5 bases and 10 bases respectively, with 14 bases between them. The CDR3 has 12 residues. The germline V gene has CDR1 MDHEN and CDR2 SYDVKM. CDR3 region: CASSLRVVGAFF. In DNA, the CDR3 is TGTGCCAGCAGTCTCAGGGTTGTAGGAGCTTTCTTT.

The V call is TRBV9, the J call TRBJ1-1; TRBD1 is a possible D gene (5 bases). Trimming took 7 bases from V and 0 from J, leaving 10 bases between them. Per germline, CDR1 SGDLS and CDR2 YYNGEE. CDR3 size: 13 residues. Here the CDR3 reads CASLTDLNTEAFF. CDR3 DNA sequence: TGTGCCAGCCTGACAGACTTGAACACTGAAGCTTTCTTT.

This chain connects TRBV5-6 to TRBJ1-1; tentative D call: TRBD1 (6 bases). The CDR3 length is 12 residues. The ends were cut back, 10 bases at V and 6 bases at J, with 16 bases in the middle. Germline CDR1 and CDR2: SGHDT and YYEEEE. CDR3: CAGQTGSAEAFF. The CDR3 DNA reads as TGTGCCGGTCAAACAGGGTCGGCTGAAGCTTTCTTT.

The chain combines TRBV5-6 with TRBJ1-1; no clear D. The CDR3 is 15 amino acids. Trimming left V 4 bases short and J 5 bases short, with 18 bases between. Germline V gene lookup returns CDR1 SGHDT and CDR2 YYEEEE. CDR3: CASSDPGLGGTEAFF. CDR3 in DNA: TGTGCCAGCAGCGATCCCGGACTGGGAGGGACTGAAGCTTTCTTT. Full variable domain (missing parts from reference TRBV5-6 and TRBJ1-1): DAGVTQSPTHLIKTRGQQVTLRCSPKSGHDTVSWYQQALGQGPQFIFQYYEEEERQRGNFPDRFSGHQFPNYSSELNVNALLLGDSALYLCASSDPGLGGTEAFFGQGTRLTVV.

The chain couples TRBV29-1 to TRBJ1-1; maybe TRBD1 (5 bases). There are 14 residues in the CDR3. Germline lookup yields CDR1 SQVTM and CDR2 ANQGSEA. Between the trimmed V and J ends, which lost 4 bases and 5 bases, there was a span of 17 bases. The CDR3 DNA reads as TGCAGCGTTGGAGGCAGGGAAGTGAGGACTGAAGCTTTCTTT. Its translation is CSVGGREVRTEAFF.

The rearrangement joins TRBV9 to TRBJ2-5; 7 bases agree with TRBD2. V shed 3 bases, J shed 4 bases, and the junction held 9 bases outside the gene matches. Germline V gene lookup returns CDR1 SGDLS and CDR2 YYNGEE. The CDR3 loop spans 15 amino acids. The CDR3 loop is CASSAALGGSETQYF. The CDR3 nucleotides read TGTGCCAGCAGCGCCGCTTTGGGGGGGTCAGAGACCCAGTACTTC.